This T cell receptor beta chain was profiled in a study of cytomegalovirus exposure and HLA in healthy donors. Trimming left V 4 bases short and J 9 bases short, with 16 bases between. This CDR3 comprises 15 residues. CDR1 SGHTA and CDR2 FQGNSA come from the germline V gene. Researchers ran the PCR with 60 Vbeta and 13 Jbeta primers. The table came from immunoSEQ multiplex PCR; TCRdb's copy has only in-frame clones and leaves some out. The table lists 150,000 to 250,000 clones, 70% to 80% of them singletons. The origin of this receptor is a girl aged 10-17 years in good health and CMV-seropositive. Sequenced material: PBMCs. The V call is TRBV7-2, the J call TRBJ1-6; no reliable D call. CDR3 sequence: CASSSRGQVGSPLHF. CDR3 in DNA: TGTGCCAGCAGCTCTCGAGGGCAGGTCGGTTCACCCCTCCACTTT.